The entry that follows covers one T cell receptor beta chain sequence. Antigen unknown. These data are taken from a study of cytomegalovirus exposure and HLA in healthy donors. Study in general: An earlier analysis identified more than 90 million unique TCR beta sequences in about 200 million T cells.

Primers included in the PCR were 60 Vbeta and 13 Jbeta primers. The repertoire was sequenced with immunoSEQ multiplex PCR; TCRdb's copy has only in-frame clones and lacks some. The sample carries roughly 180,000 clones, around 75% recorded once. Overall study findings and caveats: Later analysis identified 16,951 TCR beta sequences associated with HLA alleles, using a false discovery rate threshold of 0.05.

Germline loops: CDR1 MNHNS, CDR2 SASEGT. The CDR3 is made up of 14 amino acids. The germline V and J ends were trimmed by 4 bases and 2 bases, with 11 bases remaining between them. The genes are TRBV6-1 and TRBJ1-2, with D perhaps matching TRBD1 (5 bases). The sequencing input was PBMCs. This receptor was taken from a female donor in good health and CMV-seronegative. CDR3 in amino acids: CASSGVGGNYGYTF. The CDR3 DNA reads TGTGCCAGCAGTGGGGTCGGGGGGAACTATGGCTACACCTTC.